A single sample gave rise to the 10 T cell receptor beta chains below, sequenced in a study of blood T cell repertoires in COVID-19. TCRdb's copy holds only in-frame clones and misses some; the assay was immunoSEQ multiplex PCR. This table has roughly 42,000 clones, approximately 90% appearing once. The specimen sequenced was peripheral blood. The receptors stem from a man younger than 40 with active or convalescent COVID-19.

The chain uses TRBV11-2 and TRBJ2-7, with D possibly being TRBD1 (6 bases). The CDR3 runs to 16 residues. In germline, CDR1 is SGHAT, CDR2 FQNNGV. Trimming pared 7 bases from V and 3 bases from J, leaving 22 bases between. The CDR3, as DNA: TGTGCCAGCATCCCTCGAGCCGGGACATATATCTACGAGCAGTACGTC. Its protein is CASIPRAGTYIYEQYV.

This rearrangement joins TRBV20-1 to TRBJ2-3; 8 bases are a match to TRBD2. Germline CDR1 reads DFQATT; CDR2 reads SNEGSKA (reference sequence). V dropped 3 bases and J dropped 5; count of bases not matched to a gene: 10. The CDR3 has 15 amino acids. The chain's CDR3 is CSASSRGGPGDTQYF. CDR3 nucleotide sequence: TGCAGTGCTAGTTCACGCGGGGGGCCGGGAGATACGCAGTATTTT.

The rearrangement links TRBV12-3 or TRBV12-4 to TRBJ2-7; D is unresolved. Trimming took 4 bases from V and 3 from J, leaving 7 bases between them. CDR3 size: 12 residues. DNA for the CDR3: TGTGCCAGCAGTTCACAGAACTACGAGCAGTACTTC. Translating it yields CASSSQNYEQYF.

The genes are TRBV14 and TRBJ2-1; 10 nucleotides align to TRBD1. V lost 1 base and J lost 6; bases outside the gene matches: 6. The CDR3 totals 16 residues. CDR1 and CDR2 from the germline V gene are SGHDN and FVKESK. The CDR3 nucleotides read TGTGCCAGCAGCCAAGGACCGGGACAGGGGATCAATGAGCAGTTCTTC. Its protein is CASSQGPGQGINEQFF.

V is TRBV24-1 and J is TRBJ2-3; TRBD1 agrees at 7 bases. The V and J ends lost 4 bases and 3 bases, in that order; junction bases with no gene match: 9. Germline CDR1 and CDR2: KGHDR and SFDVKD. The CDR3 covers 16 residues. The CDR3 region has the DNA TGTGCCACCAGTGAAAACAGGGGTGTGGGAACAGATACGCAGTATTTT. Translating gives CATSENRGVGTDTQYF.

The rearrangement joins TRBV5-6 to TRBJ1-2, with 8 bases identical to TRBD1. J was trimmed by 3 bases and V by 0 bases; bases with no gene match: 4. CDR3 length: 15 residues. Germline CDR1 and CDR2: SGHDT and YYEEEE. CDR3 sequence: CASSLGQGIDYGYTF. As DNA, the CDR3 is TGTGCCAGCAGCTTGGGACAGGGGATCGACTATGGCTACACCTTC.

This rearrangement joins TRBV11-2 to TRBJ1-3; unclear D gene. Per germline, CDR1 SGHAT and CDR2 FQNNGV. Trimming pared 3 bases from V and 0 bases from J, leaving 12 bases between. The CDR3 runs to 16 residues. This chain's CDR3 is CASSFRSGDSGNTIYF. CDR3 in DNA: TGTGCCAGCAGCTTTAGATCCGGGGACTCTGGAAACACCATATATTTT.

The chain joins TRBV27 to TRBJ2-3; no firm D call. The CDR3 covers 13 residues. Germline loops: CDR1 MNHEY, CDR2 SMNVEV (reference sequence). V was clipped by 4 bases and J by 2 bases, with 7 bases between them. The CDR3 is CASSSRNTDTQYF. The CDR3 nucleotides are TGTGCCAGCAGTTCGAGGAACACAGATACGCAGTATTTT.

V is TRBV27 and J is TRBJ1-2, with D tentatively TRBD1 (5 bases). The CDR3 runs to 18 residues. The germline V gene has CDR1 MNHEY and CDR2 SMNVEV (reference sequence). The germline V and J ends were trimmed by 5 bases and 6 bases, with 28 bases remaining between them. CDR3 nucleotide sequence: TGTGCCAGCAGTCTCTACGGGGGTCGGACCCTTGTCCTCGATGGCTACACCTTC. This encodes CASSLYGGRTLVLDGYTF.

To note about this clone: The junction differs from germline at one of its ends, possibly a read error. The gene calls are TRBV19 and TRBJ1-3; D unclear. The V gene's germline CDR1 is LNHDA and CDR2 SQIVND (reference sequence). The length of the CDR3 is 15 residues. The CDR3 sequence is CASSVDRSSGNTIYF. Here the CDR3 DNA reads TGTGCCAGTAGTGTAGATCGGTCCTCTGGAAACACCATATATTTT.